This T cell receptor beta chain appears in the sequencing data of a study of blood T cells in healthy people across ages. For the second PCR, which ran for roughly 6 to 12 cycles, a sample-barcoded 5' primer and a J-beta primer mix were used. Using its own MiXCR run on the 5' RACE reads, TCRdb lists one record per CDR3 protein. The table includes just over 800,000 distinct CDR3 sequences, around two thirds detected once. V was pared by 8 bases and J by 3 bases, with 10 bases between. Germline CDR1 reads MDHEN; CDR2 reads SYDVKM. The CDR3 loop spans 13 amino acids. The sequence derives from a man aged 30 to 45 in good health. The rearrangement joins TRBV28 to TRBJ2-2; TRBD1 or TRBD2 may be the D gene (5 bases each). Sequenced: blood. In nucleotides, the CDR3 is TGTGCCAGCCCGGGACGGGACACCGGGGAGCTGTTTTTT. It is translated as CASPGRDTGELFF. The whole variable domain, filled in from reference TRBV28 and TRBJ2-2, reads DVKVTQSSRYLVKRTGEKVFLECVQDMDHENMFWYRQDPGLGLRLIYFSYDVKMKEKGDIPEGYSVSREKKERFSLILESASTNQTSMYLCASPGRDTGELFFGEGSRLTVL.